Included here is one T cell receptor beta chain sequence, with context. What it binds is unknown. TRB was amplified by touch-down multiplex PCR, primer pools A and B combined. From the multiplex PCR reads, TCRdb lists one entry per CDR3 protein and no DNA. The sample holds under 3,500 distinct CDR3 sequences. This sample was included in a study of T cell clusters in autoimmune cytopenias. Study findings and constraints: Active autoimmune hepatitis patients had about 3-fold fewer exclusive TRB clusters than healthy donors. TRB repertoire shifts in secondary cytopenia and chronic lymphocytic leukemia mostly reflected lymphoma, not autoimmunity.

Each sample's input was approximately 0.25 ug genomic DNA, roughly 38,000 genome equivalents. The clonotype was recovered from a human donor with an autoimmune cytopenia or autoimmune hepatitis (not recorded which). The specimen sequenced was peripheral blood.

The CDR3 protein is CASRQGQSTDTQYF. The J gene is TRBJ2-3, the V gene TRBV6-5; TCRdb indicates TRBD1, and absent DNA this call remains unverified. CDR3 size: 14 residues. CDR1 MNHEY and CDR2 SVGAGI come from the germline V gene.